The present T cell receptor beta chain was sequenced within a study of blood T cell repertoires in COVID-19. Overall study context: COVID-19 samples from acute and convalescent phases originated in the United States, Italy and Spain. Sources were T cells, B-cell-depleted T cells, or PBMCs; the material itself was cDNA or gDNA.

In the authors' workflow: Amplifying reference gene primers gave estimates of nucleated cell counts. Assay: immunoSEQ multiplex PCR; the TCRdb copy retains only in-frame clones and omits some. V and J calls and clone size are those listed in that table; D and trimming were worked out from the DNA. The sample includes around 140,000 clones, 65% to 85% of them seen just once. The germline V gene has CDR1 DFQATT and CDR2 SNEGSKA (reference sequence). The CDR3 has 9 amino acids. The rearrangement joins TRBV20-1 to TRBJ2-7; D is unclear. The sequence derives from a woman in her sixties with acute or convalescent COVID-19. Sequencing used peripheral blood. The CDR3 DNA is TGCATATTACCGAGCGAGCAGTACTTC. Protein product: CILPSEQYF.